A selection of T cell receptor beta chains follows, all from one sample in a study of CD4 T cells in relation to SARS-CoV-2 and coronaviruses. The repertoire was sequenced with immunoSEQ multiplex PCR; TCRdb's copy has only in-frame clones and lacks some. Here the sample spans around 69,000 clones, about 94% being singletons. The sample was naive CD4+ T cells from PBMCs. The origin of the receptors is a human donor in good health. CDR3s include the opening cysteine and the closing phenylalanine or tryptophan. A D gene is named only where the DNA matches it firmly. Clone size, where shown, is once, few, many, or a class for clones that have expanded.

CDR3 DNA | CDR3 protein | clone size | J gene | D gene | V gene
TGTGCCACCAGTGAGGACACCGGGACTAGCGGGAGTCAATACGAGCAGTACTTC | CATSEDTGTSGSQYEQYF | . | TRBJ2-7 | TRBD2 | TRBV24-1
TGTGCCACTGAGTCTGGTGCGATCAATCAGCCCCAGCATTTT | CATESGAINQPQHF | few | TRBJ1-5 | . | TRBV24-1
TGTGCCAGCAGCGGGGGGGGCAATGCGGGACTAATGAAAAGTCTGTTTTTT | CASSGGGNAGLMKSLFF | . | TRBJ1-4 | . | TRBV2
TGTGCCTGGAGTGTCCAATACGAGCAGTACTTC | CAWSVQYEQYF | few | TRBJ2-7 | . | TRBV30
TGTGCCAGCAGCTTATCAAGTCAGCCCCAGCATTTT | CASSLSSQPQHF | . | TRBJ1-5 | . | TRBV7-8
TGTGCCAGCAGCCCACCAAGACCAGGGGGCTACGAGCAGTACTTC | CASSPPRPGGYEQYF | . | TRBJ2-7 | TRBD1 | TRBV28
TGCAGCGCCTGGGACAGGGGCGACTATGGCTACACCTTC | CSAWDRGDYGYTF | . | TRBJ1-2 | TRBD1 | TRBV29-1
TGTGCCAGCTCGGGACAGGGAAATCAGCCCCAGCATTTT | CASSGQGNQPQHF | once | TRBJ1-5 | . | TRBV21-1
TGTGCCATCAGTGAGTCCTTATACAGAACTAATGAAAAACTGTTTTTT | CAISESLYRTNEKLFF | once | TRBJ1-4 | . | TRBV10-3
TGTGCCAGCAGCCCGAGAGCCGGGACAGGGTCTGAAGCTTTCTTT | CASSPRAGTGSEAFF | . | TRBJ1-1 | TRBD1 | TRBV7-8
TGTGCCAGCAGCCAAGAGGGGGGCCGGTGGACTGAAGCTTTCTTT | CASSQEGGRWTEAFF | . | TRBJ1-1 | . | TRBV3-1/TRBV3-2
TGTGCCAGCAGCCCCCGGGGGGTCAGGCAGGGACAAGAGACCCAGTACTTC | CASSPRGVRQGQETQYF | . | TRBJ2-5 | TRBD2 | TRBV7-8
TGTGCCAGCTCACCTGGACAGGGTGGCCCCCTAAACACAGATACGCAGTATTTT | CASSPGQGGPLNTDTQYF | . | TRBJ2-3 | TRBD1 | TRBV18
TGTGCCAGCAGCCAAAGCGGGAGGGCCGGAGATACGCAGTATTTT | CASSQSGRAGDTQYF | . | TRBJ2-3 | TRBD2 | TRBV4-2
TGTGCCAGCAGTTTTTTTCAGGGGCAGAAGGAGACCCAGTACTTC | CASSFFQGQKETQYF | . | TRBJ2-5 | . | TRBV28